This T cell receptor beta chain is from a study of blood T cell repertoires in COVID-19 (dated by TCRdb to 2020 to 2022). Study-wide context: Samples covering the acute and convalescent phases of COVID-19 were provided by collaborators in the United States, Italy and Spain. The dataset comprised deeply sampled blood TCRbeta repertoires from subjects exposed to, actively infected with, or recovered from COVID-19. Where available, HLA class I and class II types were taken from metadata supplied by the sample provider and were not determined by assay-based typing. The prospective study material was composed of cDNA or gDNA derived from T cells, B-cell-depleted T cells, or PBMCs. Samples were obtained from the ongoing ImmuneRACE study (first 160 participants) and from some 1,200 subjects provided by 6 global collaborators. A freely available public database, intended as a resource for researchers studying the immune response to SARS-CoV-2, is where the repertoires were released. Nearly every sample came with metadata listing a de-identified subject ID, COVID-19 status, age in years and sex.

Here is what the overall study found, with its caveats: The quantity of clinical and demographic metadata differed by source and by participant and was supplied without curation.

Note on this clone: No antigen is known for it. An end of the junction does not agree with germline; a read error may underlie this.

Participants in the prospective study were aged roughly 18 to 100 years, lived in some 24 United States geographic areas, and enrolled through a virtual design. In the prospective study, cohorts were assigned on the basis of participant-reported clinical history obtained from a screening survey and a study questionnaire. For ImmuneRACE Cohort 3, a participant was defined as recovered based on two consecutive negative NP/OP PCR tests, clearance by a healthcare professional, or resolution of symptoms. Each participant in the prospective study had whole blood, serum and a nasopharyngeal or oropharyngeal swab collected by mobile phlebotomists. Prospective study participants could optionally give additional blood draws and questionnaires over a roughly two-month period. Before DNA extraction, prospective study blood samples were shipped either frozen or at room temperature. CDR1 and CDR2 are read off the germline V gene as MNHEY and SVGAGI. CDR3 length: 14 amino acids, cysteine to phenylalanine. Only CDR3 DNA is held: 42 bases, read in frame from base 1.

TCRbeta CDR3 regions were amplified from genomic DNA by means of the immunoSEQ Assay, a bias-controlled multiplex PCR. Turning to the authors' computational methods: Nucleated cell counts per sample were estimated from amplification of reference gene primers within the assay. To quantify the absolute abundance of each unique TCRbeta CDR3 rearrangement, sequence reads were collapsed and filtered. For each sample, productive Simpson clonality was calculated by taking the square root of Simpson's diversity index across productive rearrangements. This is the immuneACCESS table as TCRdb keeps it, with only in-frame sequences that have V and J called. A part of the clones is gone; compared with another copy, unresolved V genes explain less than half, and the rest is unexplained. Clone size and V and J calls were adopted from that table, with D and trimming inferred from the DNA. Present in this sample are 200,000 to 250,000 clones, nearly 90% of which were seen just once. Roughly 10% of the sample is held by the ten biggest clonotypes.

The V gene is TRBV6-5 and the J gene is TRBJ2-7, and 8 bases in between align with TRBD1. The TCR was taken from a man aged 30 to 45 who had recovered from COVID-19. The sequencing sample was made of PBMCs or T cells enriched from blood (not recorded which). The DNA sequence is TGTGCCAGCAGCTACTTGGGACAGGACTACGAGCAGTACTTC. Translated, it reads CASSYLGQDYEQYF.